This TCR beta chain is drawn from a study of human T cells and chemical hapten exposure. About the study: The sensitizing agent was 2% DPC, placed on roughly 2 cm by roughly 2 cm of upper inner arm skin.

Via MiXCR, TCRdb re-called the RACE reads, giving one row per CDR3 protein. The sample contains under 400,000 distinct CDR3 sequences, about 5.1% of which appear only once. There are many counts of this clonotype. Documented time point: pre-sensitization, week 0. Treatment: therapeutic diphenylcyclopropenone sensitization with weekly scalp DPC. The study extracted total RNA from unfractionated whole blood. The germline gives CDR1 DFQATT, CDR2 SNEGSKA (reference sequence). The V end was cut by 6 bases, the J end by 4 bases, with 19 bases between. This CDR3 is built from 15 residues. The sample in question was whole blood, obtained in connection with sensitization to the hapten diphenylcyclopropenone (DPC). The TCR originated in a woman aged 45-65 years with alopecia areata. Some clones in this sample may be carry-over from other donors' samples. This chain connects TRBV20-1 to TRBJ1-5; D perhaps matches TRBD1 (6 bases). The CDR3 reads CSALNRVGRNQPQHF. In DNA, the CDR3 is TGCAGTGCCTTGAACAGGGTAGGTCGGAATCAGCCCCAGCATTTT.